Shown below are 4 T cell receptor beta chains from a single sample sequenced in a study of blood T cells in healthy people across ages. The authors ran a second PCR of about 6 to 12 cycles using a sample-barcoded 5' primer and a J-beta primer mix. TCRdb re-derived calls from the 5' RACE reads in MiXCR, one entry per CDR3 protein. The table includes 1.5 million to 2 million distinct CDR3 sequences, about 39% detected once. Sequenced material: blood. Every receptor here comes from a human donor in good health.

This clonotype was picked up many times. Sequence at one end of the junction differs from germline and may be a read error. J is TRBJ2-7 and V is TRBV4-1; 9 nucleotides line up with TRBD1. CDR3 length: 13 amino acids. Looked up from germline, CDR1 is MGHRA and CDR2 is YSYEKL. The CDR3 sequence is CASSTTGGYEQYF. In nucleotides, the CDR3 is TGTGCCAGCAGCACGACAGGGGGCTACGAGCAGTACTTC.

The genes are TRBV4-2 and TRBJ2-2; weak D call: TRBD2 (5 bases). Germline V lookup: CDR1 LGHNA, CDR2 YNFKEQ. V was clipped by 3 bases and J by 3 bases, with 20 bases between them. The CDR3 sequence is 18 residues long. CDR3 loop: CASSQDLARGRDTGELFF. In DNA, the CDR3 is TGTGCCAGCAGCCAGGACCTAGCTCGGGGTAGGGACACCGGGGAGCTGTTTTTT.

The CDR3 coding sequence is TGTGCCAGCAGCCCGGGTCCCGGACTAGCGGGTGAAGACCAGCAGTTCTTC. Translation: CASSPGPGLAGEDQQFF. J is TRBJ2-1 and V is TRBV5-5; TRBD2 aligns across 11 bases. V lost 4 bases and J lost 11; bases outside the gene matches: 17. This CDR3 spans 17 amino acids. The V gene's germline CDR1 is SGHKS and CDR2 YYEKEE (reference sequence).

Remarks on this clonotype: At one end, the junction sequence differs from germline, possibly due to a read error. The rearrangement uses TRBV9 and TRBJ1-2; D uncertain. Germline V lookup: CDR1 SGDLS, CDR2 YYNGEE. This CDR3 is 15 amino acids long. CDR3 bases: TGTGCCAGCAGCGTCCGGGCTGGTACTAACTATGGCTACGCCTTC. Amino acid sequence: CASSVRAGTNYGYAF.